Reported below is one TCR beta chain. The data are from a study of T cell responses to AZD1222 COVID-19 vaccine. Libraries were prepared by immunoSEQ multiplex PCR; TCRdb keeps only in-frame clonotypes and omits some of them. This sample yields some 45,000 clones, of which about 92% are seen a single time; about a third belongs to the top ten. The V end lost 3 bases, the J end lost 8 bases, and 14 bases lay between the germline ends. The CDR3 length is 14 residues. CDR1 and CDR2 from the germline V gene are MNHEY and SVGAGI. The sample in question was peripheral blood, obtained 28 days after the second AZD1222 dose. The source is an adult who received the AZD1222 COVID-19 vaccine. J is TRBJ1-5 and V is TRBV6-5, with D perhaps TRBD1 (6 bases). CDR3 coding DNA: TGTGCCAGCAGTTATTCCGGACAGATGGAGCCCCAGCATTTT. Translating it yields CASSYSGQMEPQHF.